Below, 22 T cell receptor beta chains from the same sample are listed, as sequenced in a study of T cell clusters in autoimmune cytopenias. Each sample's input was about 250 ng genomic DNA, roughly 40,000 genome equivalents. TRB rearrangements were amplified by touch-down multiplex PCR with mixed TRB-A/B primers. TCRdb reprocessed the multiplex PCR reads, with one entry per CDR3 protein and no DNA. The sample totals about 5,000 distinct CDR3 sequences. These sequences were also reported in another study, on T cell repertoires in aging, cancer and after chemotherapy.

The sequenced sample consisted of peripheral blood. These receptors originate from a human donor in good health.

This clonotype is labeled medium-sized based on frequency. The chain links TRBV27 to TRBJ2-5; TCRdb's D call, TRBD1, is unchecked because there is no DNA. This CDR3 comprises 17 residues. Germline V gene lookup returns CDR1 MNHEY and CDR2 SMNVEV (reference sequence). The CDR3: CASKFDRHIPTQETQYF.

The CDR3 is CASSVLSTDTQYF. The chain is built from TRBV27 and TRBJ2-3. Germline assignment: CDR1 MNHEY and CDR2 SMNVEV (reference sequence). This CDR3 contains 13 residues.

The CDR3 is CASSSTGRLYGYTF. This chain links TRBV12-3 or TRBV12-4 with TRBJ1-2; absent DNA, TCRdb's TRBD1 call cannot be checked. The CDR3 has 14 amino acids.

The gene calls are TRBV18 and TRBJ1-1; TCRdb calls TRBD1, which cannot be checked without DNA. This CDR3 is built from 17 residues. Germline V gives CDR1 KGHSH, CDR2 LQKENI. The CDR3 here is CASSPLAIDRGGTEAFF.

This clonotype is classed as medium-sized by frequency. This rearrangement joins TRBV6-2 or TRBV6-3 to TRBJ2-2; the D call of TRBD1 rests on TCRdb alone, since no DNA is present to check it. This CDR3 comprises 13 residues. Germline V gene lookup returns CDR1 MNHEY and CDR2 SVGEGT. The CDR3 reads CASCRGNTGELFF.

This clonotype ranks as medium-sized in terms of frequency. The chain combines TRBV19 with TRBJ1-1; TCRdb picks TRBD1, but there is no DNA to check that call. CDR1 and CDR2 from the germline V gene are LNHDA and SQIVND (reference sequence). This CDR3 contains 16 residues. CDR3 residues: CASSNGGRGTNTEAFF.

The rearrangement joins TRBV7-2 to TRBJ2-7; lacking DNA, the TRBD2 call made by TCRdb goes unchecked. Per germline, CDR1 SGHTA and CDR2 FQGNSA. This CDR3 is built from 15 residues. This chain's CDR3 is CASSRGGVSTYEQYF.

V is TRBV18 and J is TRBJ2-5. Per the germline V gene, CDR1 is KGHSH and CDR2 is LQKENI. This CDR3 comprises 13 residues. CDR3 loop: CASSKGHSETQYF. The full variable domain, with the rest looked up from reference TRBV18 and TRBJ2-5, is NAGVMQNPRHLVRRRGQEARLRCSPMKGHSHVYWYRQLPEEGLKFMVYLQKENIIDESGMPKERFSAEFPKEGPSILRIQQVVRGDSAAYFCASSKGHSETQYFGPGTRLLVL.

V gene TRBV12-3 or TRBV12-4 combines with J gene TRBJ1-5; TCRdb gives TRBD1 as the D gene, but with no DNA this cannot be confirmed. The CDR3 is 15 residues long. The CDR3 protein is CASSLGQGPNQPQHF.

The chain is built from TRBV5-4 and TRBJ2-1; TCRdb calls TRBD2, which cannot be checked without DNA. The CDR3 totals 16 residues. The germline V gene has CDR1 SGHNT and CDR2 YYREEE (reference sequence). This CDR3 is CASSSAGSGISNEQFF.

CDR3 loop: CASRGSRYNEQFF. The rearrangement links TRBV12-3 or TRBV12-4 to TRBJ2-1. The CDR3 covers 13 residues.

This chain connects TRBV30 to TRBJ2-7; TCRdb calls TRBD1, which cannot be checked without DNA. Germline V gives CDR1 GTSNPN, CDR2 SVGIG (reference sequence). The CDR3 has 15 residues. The CDR3 loop reads CAWSLGGPSSYEQYF.

This clonotype registers medium-sized by frequency. CDR3 loop: CASSPRRSATNEKLFF. The chain carries TRBV5-5 and TRBJ1-4; lacking DNA, the TRBD1 call made by TCRdb goes unchecked. Germline V lookup: CDR1 SGHKS, CDR2 YYEKEE (reference sequence). CDR3 size: 16 residues.

The V gene is TRBV11-1, the J gene TRBJ2-1; there is no DNA to check the TCRdb D call of TRBD1. The CDR3 consists of 14 residues. Germline loops: CDR1 SGHAT, CDR2 FQDESV (reference sequence). CDR3 in amino acids: CASSLVVGHNEQFF. Full variable domain (missing parts from reference TRBV11-1 and TRBJ2-1): EAEVAQSPRYKITEKSQAVAFWCDPISGHATLYWYRQILGQGPELLVQFQDESVVDDSQLPKDRFSAERLKGVDSTLKIQPAELGDSAMYLCASSLVVGHNEQFFGPGTRLTVL.

The J gene is TRBJ2-6, the V gene TRBV4-3. This CDR3 has 17 residues. From germline, CDR1 is LGHNA and CDR2 YSLEER. The CDR3 sequence is CASSPEDYGEGANVLTF.

This clonotype counts as medium-sized by frequency. The chain recombines TRBV27 with TRBJ2-7; the TRBD1 assignment by TCRdb is unverifiable without DNA. Germline CDR1 MNHEY, CDR2 SMNVEV (reference sequence). This CDR3 contains 16 residues. CDR3 loop: CASSLSGGDRVYEQYF.

This clonotype registers medium-sized by frequency. CDR3 residues: CASSMAREGDTEAFF. The rearrangement uses TRBV19 and TRBJ1-1. The germline V gene has CDR1 LNHDA and CDR2 SQIVND (reference sequence). There are 15 residues in the CDR3.

This clonotype is labeled large (0.1 to 1%) based on frequency. The V call is TRBV29-1, the J call TRBJ2-1; with no DNA, the TCRdb D assignment of TRBD2 cannot be verified. Germline V lookup: CDR1 SQVTM, CDR2 ANQGSEA. The CDR3 spans 13 residues. The CDR3 is CSVDKREGNEQFF.

The chain uses TRBV5-4 and TRBJ1-2. This CDR3 spans 11 amino acids. Germline V gene sequence: CDR1 SGHNT, CDR2 YYREEE (reference sequence). This chain's CDR3 is CASSLLADYTF. The whole variable domain, filled in from reference TRBV5-4 and TRBJ1-2, reads ETGVTQSPTHLIKTRGQQVTLRCSSQSGHNTVSWYQQALGQGPQFIFQYYREEENGRGNFPPRFSGLQFPNYSSELNVNALELDDSALYLCASSLLADYTFGSGTRLTVV.

Judged by frequency, this clonotype is medium-sized (0.01 to 0.1%). The chain uses TRBV19 and TRBJ2-1; the D call from TCRdb, TRBD1, cannot be confirmed without DNA. The CDR3 loop spans 13 amino acids. Germline-derived CDR1 and CDR2 are LNHDA and SQIVND (reference sequence). The CDR3 is CASSTGGMGEQFF.

In terms of frequency, this clonotype is medium-sized. This rearrangement joins TRBV19 to TRBJ1-3. The CDR3 consists of 15 residues. CDR1 and CDR2 from the germline V gene are LNHDA and SQIVND (reference sequence). This chain's CDR3 is CASSIMLGSGNTIYF. The full variable domain, its missing parts supplied by reference TRBV19 and TRBJ1-3, is DGGITQSPKYLFRKEGQNVTLSCEQNLNHDAMYWYRQDPGQGLRLIYYSQIVNDFQKGDIAEGYSVSREKKESFPLTVTSAQKNPTAFYLCASSIMLGSGNTIYFGEGSWLTVV.

This clonotype is labeled medium-sized based on frequency. The gene calls are TRBV7-6 and TRBJ2-1; TCRdb's D call of TRBD1 is untestable without DNA. The CDR3 runs 13 residues. The V gene's germline CDR1 is SGHVS and CDR2 FNYEAQ. CDR3 in amino acids: CASSLVGGNEQFF.